The clone carrying this T cell receptor beta chain was seen a single time. Its target is not known. PCR involved 60 Vbeta and 13 Jbeta primers. Sequenced by immunoSEQ multiplex PCR; TCRdb stores in-frame clones only, minus some. This sample has around 100,000 clones; around 80% occur once, and the top ten carry roughly 4.9%. Trimming cost V 1 base and J 4 bases, with 11 bases left between them. CDR1 and CDR2 from the germline V gene are SNHLY and FYNNEI. The length of the CDR3 is 15 residues. The data were taken from a study of cytomegalovirus exposure and HLA in healthy donors. The overall study: For the roughly 390 genotyped donors, more than 65% fell within the Caucasian-associated ancestry cluster. Findings and limits, study-wide: The records held CMV serostatus as the only immune exposure information.

This clonotype was sampled from a female donor in good health and CMV-seropositive. The chain combines TRBV2 with TRBJ2-1; D gene unclear. The sample taken for sequencing was PBMCs. The chain's CDR3 is CASSEEQLTYNEQFF. CDR3 bases: TGTGCCAGCAGTGAAGAACAGCTTACGTACAATGAGCAGTTCTTC.